The 25 T cell receptor beta chains below all came from one sample that was sequenced in a study of CD8+CD57+ T cells in acquired aplastic anemia. Sequencing was done on patients that had shown CD8+CD57+ cell expansion by flow cytometry. TCR beta VDJ and CDR3 profiles were obtained from a genomic DNA template. TCRdb re-called the reads through MiXCR, storing one row per CDR3 protein. The sample shows 150,000 to 200,000 distinct CDR3 sequences, around 45% of them seen only once. The sequencing input was sorted CD4+, CD8+, or CD8+CD57+ T cells (not recorded which) from PBMCs. The receptor set was obtained from a human donor with aplastic anemia.

The rearrangement links TRBV5-1 to TRBJ2-5; D may be TRBD2 (5 bases). This CDR3 contains 16 residues. Germline V gene data show CDR1 as SGHRS and CDR2 as YFSETQ. Trimming cost V 0 bases and J 1 base, with 13 bases left between them. Written as DNA, the CDR3 is TGCGCCAGCAGCTTGGTTGAGTCGGGGTCCCAAGAGACCCAGTACTTC. It codes for CASSLVESGSQETQYF.

This chain's CDR3 is CAISTPGEQYF. CDR3 bases: TGTGCCATCAGCACACCGGGCGAGCAGTACTTC. The V call is TRBV10-3, the J call TRBJ2-7; D remains unclear. The germline gives CDR1 ENHRY, CDR2 SYGVKD. Trimming left V 6 bases short and J 6 bases short, with 9 bases between. The CDR3 has 11 residues.

This clonotype came up once. This rearrangement joins TRBV6-4 to TRBJ1-5; D unresolved. The CDR3 length is 15 residues. Germline V gene sequence: CDR1 MRHNA, CDR2 SNTAGT. The V gene lost 4 bases and the J gene lost 3 bases, with 13 bases spanning the gap. In nucleotides, the CDR3 is TGTGCCAGCAGTGTGGAGGCAGGAAACAATCAGCCCCAGCATTTT. It is translated as CASSVEAGNNQPQHF.

Ten or more counts support this clonotype. The chain recombines TRBV24-1 with TRBJ1-2; TRBD1 matches 10 bases. Germline V gene sequence: CDR1 KGHDR, CDR2 SFDVKD. The CDR3 runs 16 residues. V was pared by 5 bases and J by 7 bases, with 12 bases of the junction left unmatched. The CDR3 loop is CATSAPQGQGVAGYTF. The CDR3 nucleotides read TGTGCCACCAGTGCCCCCCAAGGACAGGGGGTCGCTGGCTACACCTTC.

The chain is built from TRBV18 and TRBJ1-4; D unclear. Germline CDR1 and CDR2: KGHSH and LQKENI. The CDR3 totals 13 residues. Trimming pared 5 bases from V and 0 bases from J, leaving 4 bases between. The CDR3 DNA follows: TGTGCCAGCTCAGATGCAACTAATGAAAAACTGTTTTTT. Its translation is CASSDATNEKLFF.

The rearrangement joins TRBV2 to TRBJ1-1, with D unclear. Germline CDR1 SNHLY, CDR2 FYNNEI. With 5 bases removed from V and 0 bases from J, the gap between germline ends came to 10 bases. This CDR3 region has 14 residues. The CDR3: CASSTGLMNTEAFF. The CDR3 nucleotides read TGTGCCAGCAGTACCGGGTTGATGAACACTGAAGCTTTCTTT.

The CDR3 region has the DNA TGTGCCACCAGCTTCGCAAGGAACACTGAAGCTTTCTTT. It specifies CATSFARNTEAFF. The J gene is TRBJ1-1, the V gene TRBV15; D remains unclear. Germline V CDR1 and CDR2: LNHNV, YYDKDF (reference sequence). V lost 5 bases to trimming and J lost 1 base, with 8 bases between them. CDR3 size: 13 residues. The complete variable domain, with remaining parts taken from reference TRBV15 and TRBJ1-1, reads DAMVIQNPRYQVTQFGKPVTLSCSQTLNHNVMYWYQQKSSQAPKLLFHYYDKDFNNEADTPDNFQSRRPNTSFCFLDIRSPGLGDTAMYLCATSFARNTEAFFGQGTRLTVV.

In its sample, this clonotype was seen many times. This chain uses TRBV5-1 with TRBJ2-1, with unresolved D. This CDR3 is 15 amino acids long. V was pared by 2 bases and J by 2 bases, with 11 bases between. Germline assignment: CDR1 SGHRS and CDR2 YFSETQ. The CDR3 DNA reads TGCGCCAGCAGCTTAGGTGGTACCCCCTACAATGAGCAGTTCTTC. Protein sequence: CASSLGGTPYNEQFF.

This clonotype was seen only once. This sequence may be a read error, since a much larger clone differs from it by one base. V and J are TRBV19 and TRBJ1-3; D is uncertain. There are 16 residues in the CDR3. The V gene's germline CDR1 is LNHDA and CDR2 SQIVND (reference sequence). The CDR3 reads CASSTHLGRSGTTIYF. CDR3 bases: TGTGCCAGTAGTACCCACCTCGGCCGCTCTGGAACCACCATATATTTT.

This CDR3 reads CASSLGGFRELFF. CDR3 DNA sequence: TGTGCCAGCAGCTTAGGAGGGTTCCGGGAGCTGTTTTTT. This chain uses TRBV7-6 with TRBJ2-2, with D maybe TRBD2 (5 bases). The ends were cut back, 1 base at V and 9 bases at J, with 9 bases in the middle. Looked up from germline, CDR1 is SGHVS and CDR2 is FNYEAQ. This CDR3 comprises 13 residues.

In regard to this clonotype: Compared with germline, one end of the junction differs, possibly owing to a read error. This chain uses TRBV19 with TRBJ1-4, with D tentatively TRBD1 (5 bases). CDR3 length equals 12 residues. Germline assignment: CDR1 LNHDA and CDR2 SQIVND (reference sequence). CDR3 region: CASSIGGAAVNF. The DNA for the CDR3 is TGTGCCAGTAGTATTGGTGGGGCGGCCGTGAATTTT.

The chain has TRBV5-4 and TRBJ2-7; no reliable D call. This CDR3 has 13 amino acids. The V and J ends lost 0 bases and 3 bases respectively, with 7 bases between them. CDR1 and CDR2 from the germline V gene are SGHNT and YYREEE (reference sequence). For the CDR3, the DNA is TGTGCCAGCAGCTTGGAAGCGAACTACGAGCAGTACTTC. This gives the protein CASSLEANYEQYF. The complete variable domain, with remaining parts taken from reference TRBV5-4 and TRBJ2-7, reads ETGVTQSPTHLIKTRGQQVTLRCSSQSGHNTVSWYQQALGQGPQFIFQYYREEENGRGNFPPRFSGLQFPNYSSELNVNALELDDSALYLCASSLEANYEQYFGPGTRLTVT.

Turning to this clonotype: A much larger clone lies one base from this, so it may be a read error. The genes are TRBV6-4 and TRBJ2-1, with 14 bases aligning to TRBD2. CDR1 is MRHNA, CDR2 SNTAGT, per germline. V trimming: 7 bases; J trimming: 8 bases; junction bases outside the gene matches: 4. The CDR3 is 14 residues long. CDR3 sequence reads: CASKGTSGGHEQFF. DNA for the CDR3: TGTGCCAGCAAAGGGACTAGCGGGGGCCATGAGCAGTTCTTC.

This clonotype is medium-sized. The chain employs TRBV19 and TRBJ2-5; 9 bases are shared with TRBD1. The length of the CDR3 is 16 residues. Unmatched junction bases numbered 11, after V lost 7 bases and J lost 2 bases. Germline-derived CDR1 and CDR2 are LNHDA and SQIVND (reference sequence). The CDR3, as DNA: TGTGCCAGTACGGGCCTGGGGACAGGGACACAAGAGACCCAGTACTTC. Its protein product is CASTGLGTGTQETQYF.

This clonotype showed up just a few times. The chain carries TRBV19 and TRBJ1-1, with a possible D match to TRBD1 (5 bases). Trimming took off 3 bases at V and 3 bases at J, with 5 bases between the two ends. The CDR3 spans 12 residues. Germline assignment: CDR1 LNHDA and CDR2 SQIVND (reference sequence). CDR3 nucleotide sequence: TGTGCCAGTAGTATCAGGGACACTGAAGCTTTCTTT. Protein sequence: CASSIRDTEAFF.

The rearrangement uses TRBV10-2 and TRBJ2-3; either TRBD1 or TRBD2 may fit D (6 bases each). Germline V gene sequence: CDR1 WSHSY, CDR2 SAAADI. V was shortened by 6 bases and J by 1 base, with 14 bases between the two germline ends. This CDR3 has 15 residues. The CDR3 reads CASSSGEARTDTQYF. For the CDR3, the DNA is TGCGCCAGCAGCTCAGGGGAGGCTCGCACAGATACGCAGTATTTT.

J is TRBJ1-3 and V is TRBV5-1; perhaps TRBD1 as D (5 bases). CDR3 length: 11 residues. Trimming stripped 9 bases from V and 9 bases from J, with 13 bases between. In germline, CDR1 is SGHRS, CDR2 YFSETQ. As DNA, the CDR3 is TGCGCCACCGGGACCGGTGCCACCATATATTTT. This codes for CATGTGATIYF.

V gene TRBV7-8 combines with J gene TRBJ1-1; D gene ambiguous. The V gene's germline CDR1 is SGHVS and CDR2 FQNEAQ. The CDR3 is 13 amino acids. V was shortened by 3 bases and J by 5 bases, with 10 bases between the two germline ends. DNA of the CDR3: TGTGCCAGCAGCTTTGCGGGAAGGACTGAAGCTTTCTTT. Amino acid sequence: CASSFAGRTEAFF.

On this clonotype itself: Just one base apart from a much larger clone, this may be a read error. This rearrangement joins TRBV5-1 to TRBJ1-2; D is possibly TRBD1 (6 bases). Germline V gene lookup returns CDR1 SGHRS and CDR2 YFSETQ. The CDR3 loop spans 15 amino acids. The germline V and J ends were trimmed by 4 bases and 9 bases, with 22 bases remaining between them. The CDR3 DNA reads TGCGCCAGCAGCACCCCGACAGGCGTGAATGGCAGCTACACCTTC. Protein sequence: CASSTPTGVNGSYTF.

This chain uses TRBV7-2 with TRBJ2-7, with D perhaps TRBD1 or TRBD2 (5 bases each). The CDR3 runs to 15 residues. The ends were cut back, 5 bases at V and 2 bases at J, with 16 bases in the middle. Germline assignment: CDR1 SGHTA and CDR2 FQGNSA. The CDR3 coding sequence is TGTGCCAGCAGCGAAGCCGGGGCAGGGCCCTACGAGCAGTACTTC. As protein: CASSEAGAGPYEQYF.

The sample holds a few counts of this clonotype. J is TRBJ2-2 and V is TRBV10-1, with 7 bases fitting TRBD2. The V gene's germline CDR1 is WNHNN and CDR2 SYGVQD (reference sequence). V was pared by 6 bases and J by 3 bases, with 10 bases of the junction left unmatched. The CDR3 sequence is 16 residues long. For the CDR3, the DNA is TGCGCCAGCAGGGCGGGGGAGGGTTGGCACACCGGGGAGCTGTTTTTT. Residues: CASRAGEGWHTGELFF.

This clonotype was observed a handful of times. The gene calls are TRBV20-1 and TRBJ1-5; D is perhaps TRBD1 (5 bases). V was clipped by 3 bases and J by 5 bases, with 11 bases between them. Germline V gives CDR1 DFQATT, CDR2 SNEGSKA (reference sequence). This CDR3 has 13 amino acids. The CDR3 sequence: CSASLGEYQPQHF. CDR3 DNA: TGCAGTGCTAGTTTGGGGGAGTATCAGCCCCAGCATTTT.

This clonotype was counted at least ten times. The rearrangement uses TRBV6-6 and TRBJ1-1; no reliable D call. Trimming stripped 0 bases from V and 4 bases from J, with 0 bases between. The CDR3 has 11 amino acids. Germline loops: CDR1 MNHNY, CDR2 SVGAGI (reference sequence). DNA of the CDR3: TGTGCCAGCAGTTACTCCACTGAAGCTTTCTTT. Its translation: CASSYSTEAFF.

The CDR3 sequence is CAISDPRQSLGANEQFF. The CDR3 region has the DNA TGTGCCATCAGTGACCCCCGCCAGAGTCTGGGCGCCAATGAGCAGTTCTTC. The chain joins TRBV10-3 to TRBJ2-1, with D hard to call. CDR3 length: 17 amino acids. CDR1 and CDR2 from the germline V gene are ENHRY and SYGVKD. The ends were cut back, 3 bases at V and 6 bases at J, with 21 bases in the middle.

V gene TRBV7-9 combines with J gene TRBJ2-5, with TRBD2 identical over 8 bases. The CDR3 is 11 amino acids. Trimming cost V 5 bases and J 13 bases; bases outside gene matches: 6. CDR1 is SEHNR and CDR2 is FQNEAQ in the germline V gene (reference sequence). The CDR3 is CASSPEREWYF. The CDR3 bases are TGTGCCAGCAGCCCTGAGCGGGAGTGGTACTTC.